The clone carrying this T cell receptor (beta chain) showed up just a few times. This sample stems from a study of T cells after yellow fever vaccination. From germline, CDR1 is SQVTM and CDR2 ANQGSEA. This CDR3 has 13 residues. V was trimmed by 4 bases and J by 6 bases, leaving 14 bases between them. Synthesis of TCR cDNA relied on 5'RACE template switching, which attached a universal primer site and UMIs. Each CDR3 protein gets one entry after TCRdb re-called the 5' RACE reads with MiXCR. The table has 250,000 to 400,000 distinct CDR3 sequences, 4.1% seen once. The sample was PBMCs, taken 5 days after the yellow fever booster vaccination. This clonotype was sampled from a man between 18 and 29 years old who received the YFV17D yellow fever vaccine. The rearrangement links TRBV29-1 to TRBJ2-3; perhaps D is TRBD1 or TRBD2 (5 bases each). CDR3 DNA sequence: TGCAGCGTTGCTCTGGGGGTGGCGGATACGCAGTATTTT. Translation gives CSVALGVADTQYF.